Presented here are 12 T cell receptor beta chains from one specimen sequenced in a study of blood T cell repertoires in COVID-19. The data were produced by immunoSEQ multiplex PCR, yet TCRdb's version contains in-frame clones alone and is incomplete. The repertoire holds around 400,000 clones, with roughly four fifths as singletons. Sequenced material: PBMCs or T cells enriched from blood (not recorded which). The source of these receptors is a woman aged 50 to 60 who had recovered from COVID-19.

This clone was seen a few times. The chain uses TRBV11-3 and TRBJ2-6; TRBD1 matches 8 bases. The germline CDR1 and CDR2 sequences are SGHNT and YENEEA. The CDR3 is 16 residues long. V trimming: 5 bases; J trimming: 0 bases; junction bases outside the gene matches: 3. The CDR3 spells CASSQGAHSGANVLTF. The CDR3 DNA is TGTGCCAGCAGCCAGGGGGCCCACTCTGGGGCCAACGTCCTGACTTTC.

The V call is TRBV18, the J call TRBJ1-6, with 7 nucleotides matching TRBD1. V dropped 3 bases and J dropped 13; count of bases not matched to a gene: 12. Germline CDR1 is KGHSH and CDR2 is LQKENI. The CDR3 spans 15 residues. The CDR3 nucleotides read TGTGCCAGCTCACCCAGGACAGGCCGGTTGTCTCCCCTCCACTTT. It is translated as CASSPRTGRLSPLHF.

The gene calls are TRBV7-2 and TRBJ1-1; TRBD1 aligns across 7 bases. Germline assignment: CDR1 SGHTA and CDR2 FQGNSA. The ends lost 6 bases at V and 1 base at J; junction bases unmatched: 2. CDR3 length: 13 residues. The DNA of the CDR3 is TGTGCCAGCAGTCGACAGGGGAACACTGAAGCTTTCTTT. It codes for CASSRQGNTEAFF.

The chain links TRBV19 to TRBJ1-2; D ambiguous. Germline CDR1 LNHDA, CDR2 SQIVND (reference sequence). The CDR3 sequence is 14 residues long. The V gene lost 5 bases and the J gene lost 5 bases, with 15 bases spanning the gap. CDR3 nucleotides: TGTGCCAGTAGTCGCGGGGTCGGGGTGTATGGCTACACCTTC. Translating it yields CASSRGVGVYGYTF.

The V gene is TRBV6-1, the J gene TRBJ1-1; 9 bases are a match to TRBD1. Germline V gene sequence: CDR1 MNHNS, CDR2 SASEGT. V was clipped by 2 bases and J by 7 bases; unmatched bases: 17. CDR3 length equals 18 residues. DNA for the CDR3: TGTGCCAGCAGTGAATTACAGGGGGCGCGGGCTACTACCTTTGAAGCTTTCTTT. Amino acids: CASSELQGARATTFEAFF.

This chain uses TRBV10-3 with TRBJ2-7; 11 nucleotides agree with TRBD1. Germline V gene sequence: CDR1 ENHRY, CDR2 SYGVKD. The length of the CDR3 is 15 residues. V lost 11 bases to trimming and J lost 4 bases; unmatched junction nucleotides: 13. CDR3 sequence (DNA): TGTGCCTCCCAAGTGAGGGGGACAGGGGGTTACGAGCAGTACTTC. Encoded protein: CASQVRGTGGYEQYF.

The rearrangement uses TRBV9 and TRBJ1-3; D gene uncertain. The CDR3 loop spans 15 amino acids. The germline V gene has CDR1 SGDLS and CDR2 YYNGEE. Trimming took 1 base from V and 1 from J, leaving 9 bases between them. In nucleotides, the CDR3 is TGTGCCAGCAGCGTAAGGATGGAGTCTGGAAACACCATATATTTT. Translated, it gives CASSVRMESGNTIYF.

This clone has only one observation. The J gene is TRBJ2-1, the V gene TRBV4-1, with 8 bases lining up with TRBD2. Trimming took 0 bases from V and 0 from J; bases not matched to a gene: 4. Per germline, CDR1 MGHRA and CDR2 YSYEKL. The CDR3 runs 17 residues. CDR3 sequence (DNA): TGCGCCAGCAGCCAAGATCTGCGGGGGGTCTCCTACAATGAGCAGTTCTTC. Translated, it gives CASSQDLRGVSYNEQFF.

The CDR3 loop reads CASSSDTSSGNTIYF. The CDR3 bases are TGTGCCAGTAGTTCGGACACCAGCTCTGGAAACACCATATATTTT. The chain carries TRBV19 and TRBJ1-3; tentative D call: TRBD1 (5 bases). The germline V gene encodes CDR1 LNHDA and CDR2 SQIVND (reference sequence). Trimming cost V 5 bases and J 0 bases, with 11 bases left between them. This CDR3 comprises 15 residues.

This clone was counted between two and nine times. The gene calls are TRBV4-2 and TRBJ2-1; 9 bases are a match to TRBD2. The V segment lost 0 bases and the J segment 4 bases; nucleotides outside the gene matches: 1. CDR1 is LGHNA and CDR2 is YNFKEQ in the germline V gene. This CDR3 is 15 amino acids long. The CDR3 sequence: CASSQETSGYNEQFF. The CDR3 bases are TGTGCCAGCAGCCAAGAGACTAGCGGTTACAATGAGCAGTTCTTC.

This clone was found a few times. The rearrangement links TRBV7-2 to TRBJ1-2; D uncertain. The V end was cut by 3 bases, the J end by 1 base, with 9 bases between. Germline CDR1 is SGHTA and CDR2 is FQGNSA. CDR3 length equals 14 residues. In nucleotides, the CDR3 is TGTGCCAGCAGCTTCGAGGGCGGTAACTATGGCTACACCTTC. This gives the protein CASSFEGGNYGYTF.

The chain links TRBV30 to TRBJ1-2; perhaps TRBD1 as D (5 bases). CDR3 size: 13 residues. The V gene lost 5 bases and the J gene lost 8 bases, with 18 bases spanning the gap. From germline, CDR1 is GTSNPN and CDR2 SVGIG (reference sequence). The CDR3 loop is CAWSGLPRGGYTF. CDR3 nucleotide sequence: TGTGCCTGGTCGGGACTCCCAAGAGGGGGCTACACCTTC.